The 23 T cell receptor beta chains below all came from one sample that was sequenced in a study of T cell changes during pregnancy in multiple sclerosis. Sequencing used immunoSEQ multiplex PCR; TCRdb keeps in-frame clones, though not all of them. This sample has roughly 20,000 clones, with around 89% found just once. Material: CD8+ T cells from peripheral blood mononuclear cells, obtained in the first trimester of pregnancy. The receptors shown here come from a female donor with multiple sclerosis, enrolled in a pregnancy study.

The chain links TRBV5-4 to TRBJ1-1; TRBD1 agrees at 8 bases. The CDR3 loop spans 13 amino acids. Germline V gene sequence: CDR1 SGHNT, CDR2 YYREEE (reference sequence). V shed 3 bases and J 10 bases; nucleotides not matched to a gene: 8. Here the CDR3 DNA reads TGTGCCAGCAGCTCGAGGACAGGGATAAGAGCTTTCTTT. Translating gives CASSSRTGIRAFF. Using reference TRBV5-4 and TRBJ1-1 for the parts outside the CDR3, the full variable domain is ETGVTQSPTHLIKTRGQQVTLRCSSQSGHNTVSWYQQALGQGPQFIFQYYREEENGRGNFPPRFSGLQFPNYSSELNVNALELDDSALYLCASSSRTGIRAFFGQGTRLTVV.

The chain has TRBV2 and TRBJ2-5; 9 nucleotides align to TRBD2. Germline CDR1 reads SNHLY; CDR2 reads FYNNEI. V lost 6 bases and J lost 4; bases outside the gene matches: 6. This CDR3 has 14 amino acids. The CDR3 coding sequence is TGTGCCAGCAGGGATAGCGGGAGTTCAGAGACCCAGTACTTC. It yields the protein CASRDSGSSETQYF.

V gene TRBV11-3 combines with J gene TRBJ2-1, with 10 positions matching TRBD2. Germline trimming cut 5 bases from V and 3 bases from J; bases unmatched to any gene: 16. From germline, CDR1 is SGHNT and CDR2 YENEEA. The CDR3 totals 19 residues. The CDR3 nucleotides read TGTGCCAGCAGCCCCTGTCGGCTAGCGGGAGTTTGTATCTACAATGAGCAGTTCTTC. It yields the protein CASSPCRLAGVCIYNEQFF.

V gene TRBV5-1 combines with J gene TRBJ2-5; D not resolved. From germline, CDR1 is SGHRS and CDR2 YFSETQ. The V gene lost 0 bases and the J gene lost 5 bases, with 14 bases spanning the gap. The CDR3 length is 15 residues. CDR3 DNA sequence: TGCGCCAGCAGCTTGGCTGCAATACATACGGAGACCCAGTACTTC. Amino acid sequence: CASSLAAIHTETQYF.

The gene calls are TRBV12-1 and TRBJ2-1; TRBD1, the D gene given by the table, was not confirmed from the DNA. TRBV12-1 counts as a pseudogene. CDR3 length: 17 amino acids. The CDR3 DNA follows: TGTGCCAGCAGCTTTGAAGATGCGGGACAGGGCTACAATGAGCAGTTCTTC. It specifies CASSFEDAGQGYNEQFF.

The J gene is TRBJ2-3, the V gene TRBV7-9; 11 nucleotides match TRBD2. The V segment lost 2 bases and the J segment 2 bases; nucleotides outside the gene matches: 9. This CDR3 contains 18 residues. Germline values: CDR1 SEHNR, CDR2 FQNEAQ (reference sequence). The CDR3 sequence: CASSLFIGLAGPTDTQYF. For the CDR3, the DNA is TGTGCCAGCAGCTTATTTATTGGACTAGCGGGCCCCACAGATACGCAGTATTTT.

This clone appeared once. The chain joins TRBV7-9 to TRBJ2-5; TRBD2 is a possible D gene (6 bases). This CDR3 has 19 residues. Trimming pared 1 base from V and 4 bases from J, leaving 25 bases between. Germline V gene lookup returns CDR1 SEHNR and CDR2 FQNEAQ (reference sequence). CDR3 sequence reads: CASSLDPFTDSGLIETQYF. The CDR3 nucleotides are TGTGCCAGCAGCTTAGACCCGTTTACTGACAGCGGACTAATAGAGACCCAGTACTTC. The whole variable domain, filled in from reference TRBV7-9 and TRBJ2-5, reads DTGVSQNPRHKITKRGQNVTFRCDPISEHNRLYWYRQTLGQGPEFLTYFQNEAQLEKSRLLSDRFSAERPKGSFSTLEIQRTEQGDSAMYLCASSLDPFTDSGLIETQYFGPGTRLLVL.

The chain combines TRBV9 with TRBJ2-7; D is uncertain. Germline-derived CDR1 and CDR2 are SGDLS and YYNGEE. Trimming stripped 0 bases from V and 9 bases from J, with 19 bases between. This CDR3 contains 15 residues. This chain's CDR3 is CASSVDRVPKSGQYF. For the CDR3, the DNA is TGTGCCAGCAGCGTAGATCGGGTCCCCAAGTCGGGGCAGTACTTC.

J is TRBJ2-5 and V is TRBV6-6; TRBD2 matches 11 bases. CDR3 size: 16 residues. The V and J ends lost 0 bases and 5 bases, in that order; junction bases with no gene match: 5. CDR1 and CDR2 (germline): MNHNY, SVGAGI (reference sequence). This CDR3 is CASSYSLAGDLETQYF. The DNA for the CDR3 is TGTGCCAGCAGTTACTCACTAGCGGGAGATTTGGAGACCCAGTACTTC.

CDR3 sequence: CARRDQETQYF. In DNA form, the CDR3 reads TGTGCCAGGCGGGACCAAGAGACCCAGTACTTC. The chain uses TRBV14 and TRBJ2-5; perhaps TRBD2 as D (5 bases). Deletions cut 9 bases from V and 0 bases from J, with 5 bases between. The CDR3 runs to 11 residues. Germline assignment: CDR1 SGHDN and CDR2 FVKESK.

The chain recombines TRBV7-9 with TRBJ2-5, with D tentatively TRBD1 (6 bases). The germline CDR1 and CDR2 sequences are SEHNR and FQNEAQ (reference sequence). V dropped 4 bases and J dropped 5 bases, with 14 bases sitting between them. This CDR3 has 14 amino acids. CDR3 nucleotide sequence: TGTGCCAGCAGCTCTCTACAGGGATGGGAGACCCAGTACTTC. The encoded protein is CASSSLQGWETQYF.

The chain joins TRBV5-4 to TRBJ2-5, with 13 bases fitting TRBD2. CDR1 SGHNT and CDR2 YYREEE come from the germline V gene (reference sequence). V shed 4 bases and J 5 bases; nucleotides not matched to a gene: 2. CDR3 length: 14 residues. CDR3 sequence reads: CASSQGLAGETQYF. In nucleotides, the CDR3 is TGTGCCAGCAGCCAGGGACTAGCGGGGGAGACCCAGTACTTC.

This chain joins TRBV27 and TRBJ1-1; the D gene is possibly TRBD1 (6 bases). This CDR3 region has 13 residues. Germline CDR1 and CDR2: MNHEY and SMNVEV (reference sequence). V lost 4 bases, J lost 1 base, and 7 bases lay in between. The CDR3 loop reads CASSYRANTEAFF. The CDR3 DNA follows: TGTGCCAGCAGTTACAGGGCGAACACTGAAGCTTTCTTT.

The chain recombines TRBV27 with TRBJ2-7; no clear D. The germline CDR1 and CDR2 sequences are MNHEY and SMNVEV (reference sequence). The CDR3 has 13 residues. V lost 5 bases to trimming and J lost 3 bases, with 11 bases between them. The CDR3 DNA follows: TGTGCCAGCAGTCCCGCGGAAAACTACGAGCAGTACTTC. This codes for CASSPAENYEQYF.

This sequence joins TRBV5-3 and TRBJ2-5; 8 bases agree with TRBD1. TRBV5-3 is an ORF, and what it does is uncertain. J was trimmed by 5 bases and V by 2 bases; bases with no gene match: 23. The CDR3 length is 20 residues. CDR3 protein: CARSFCEGTDRVRYRETQYF. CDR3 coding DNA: TGTGCCAGAAGCTTCTGTGAGGGGACGGACAGGGTAAGGTACAGGGAGACCCAGTACTTC.

DNA of the CDR3: TGCGCCAGCAGCCAAGAGCGTTGGCGGGAGACCTACAATGAGCAGTTCTTC. Amino acids: CASSQERWRETYNEQFF. V is TRBV4-3 and J is TRBJ2-1; the match to TRBD2 covers 7 bases. CDR3 size: 17 residues. V was clipped by 0 bases and J by 2 bases; unmatched bases: 7. Germline V gene lookup returns CDR1 LGHNA and CDR2 YSLEER.

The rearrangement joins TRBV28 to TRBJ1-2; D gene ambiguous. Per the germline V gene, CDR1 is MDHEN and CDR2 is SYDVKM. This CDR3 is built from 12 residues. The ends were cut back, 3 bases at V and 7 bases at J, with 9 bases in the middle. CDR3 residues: CASSFPLGGYTF. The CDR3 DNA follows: TGTGCCAGCAGTTTCCCCCTAGGTGGCTACACCTTC.

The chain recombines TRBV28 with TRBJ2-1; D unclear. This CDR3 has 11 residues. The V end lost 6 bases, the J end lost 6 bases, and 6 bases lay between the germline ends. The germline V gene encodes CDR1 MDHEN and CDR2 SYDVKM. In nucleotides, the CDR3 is TGTGCCAGCAGGAGGTCCAATGAGCAGTTCTTC. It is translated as CASRRSNEQFF.

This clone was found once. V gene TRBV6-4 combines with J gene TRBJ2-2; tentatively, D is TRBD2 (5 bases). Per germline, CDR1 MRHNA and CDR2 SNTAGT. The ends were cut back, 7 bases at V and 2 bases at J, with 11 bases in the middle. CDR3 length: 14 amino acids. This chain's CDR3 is CASNVRENTGELFF. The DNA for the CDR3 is TGTGCCAGCAACGTCCGGGAAAACACCGGGGAGCTGTTTTTT.

DNA of the CDR3: TGTGCCAGTAAACAGCGGGAGGCCCTTGATGAGCAGTTCTTC. Translated, it gives CASKQREALDEQFF. This chain uses TRBV19 with TRBJ2-1; 9 bases map to TRBD2. Trimming at V came to 7 bases and at J to 8 bases, leaving 9 bases not matched to a gene. The CDR3 has 14 residues. Germline V gene lookup returns CDR1 LNHDA and CDR2 SQIVND (reference sequence).

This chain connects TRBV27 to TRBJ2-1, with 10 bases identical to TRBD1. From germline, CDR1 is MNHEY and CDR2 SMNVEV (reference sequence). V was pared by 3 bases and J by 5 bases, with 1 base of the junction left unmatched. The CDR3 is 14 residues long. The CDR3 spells CASSLGTGDNEQFF. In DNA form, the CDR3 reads TGTGCCAGCAGTTTGGGGACAGGGGACAATGAGCAGTTCTTC.

This chain's CDR3 is CASSRDTSNTEAFF. CDR3 sequence (DNA): TGTGCCAGCAGTCGGGACACCTCGAACACTGAAGCTTTCTTT. V is TRBV2 and J is TRBJ1-1; possibly TRBD1 for D (6 bases). Germline CDR1 is SNHLY and CDR2 is FYNNEI. The CDR3 is 14 residues long. V lost 5 bases to trimming and J lost 1 base, with 11 bases between them. The entire variable domain, with the rest obtained from reference TRBV2 and TRBJ1-1, is as follows: EPEVTQTPSHQVTQMGQEVILRCVPISNHLYFYWYRQILGQKVEFLVSFYNNEISEKSEIFDDQFSVERPDGSNFTLKIRSTKLEDSAMYFCASSRDTSNTEAFFGQGTRLTVV.

The CDR3 DNA is TGCGCCAGCAGCAGCAGGAATACCTACGAGCAGTACTTC. Residues: CASSSRNTYEQYF. The chain uses TRBV5-1 and TRBJ2-7, with D uncertain. CDR1 is SGHRS and CDR2 is YFSETQ in the germline V gene. The ends were cut back, 4 bases at V and 2 bases at J, with 10 bases in the middle. This CDR3 comprises 13 residues.